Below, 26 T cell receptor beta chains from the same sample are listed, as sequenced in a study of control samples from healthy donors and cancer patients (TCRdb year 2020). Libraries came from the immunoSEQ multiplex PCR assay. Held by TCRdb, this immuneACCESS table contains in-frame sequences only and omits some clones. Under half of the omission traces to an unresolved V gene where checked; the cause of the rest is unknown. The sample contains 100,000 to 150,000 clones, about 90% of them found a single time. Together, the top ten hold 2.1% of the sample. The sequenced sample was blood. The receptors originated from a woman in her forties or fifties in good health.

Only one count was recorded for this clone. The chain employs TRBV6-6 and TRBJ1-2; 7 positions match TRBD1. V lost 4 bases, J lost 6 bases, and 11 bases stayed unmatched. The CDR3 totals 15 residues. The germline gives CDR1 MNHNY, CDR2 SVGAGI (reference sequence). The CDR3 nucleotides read TGTGCCAGCAGTTCATCGATGACAGGGAGGAATGGCTACACCTTC. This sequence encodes CASSSSMTGRNGYTF.

CDR3: CASSEVGGEWAYGYTF. The CDR3 coding sequence is TGTGCCAGCAGTGAAGTGGGCGGAGAGTGGGCCTATGGCTACACCTTC. The chain has TRBV2 and TRBJ1-2; D is unresolved. This CDR3 has 16 residues. The germline V gene encodes CDR1 SNHLY and CDR2 FYNNEI. V lost 1 base to trimming and J lost 4 bases, with 16 bases between them.

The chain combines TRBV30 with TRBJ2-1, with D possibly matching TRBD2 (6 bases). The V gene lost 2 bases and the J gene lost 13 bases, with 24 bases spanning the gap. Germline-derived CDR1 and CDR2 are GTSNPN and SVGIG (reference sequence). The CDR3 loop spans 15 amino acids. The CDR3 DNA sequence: TGTGCCTGGAGTCCCATCGTCGGGACGGGAGTGACTCAGTTCTTC. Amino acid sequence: CAWSPIVGTGVTQFF.

The DNA of the CDR3 is TGTGCCAGCAGCCAAGATTGGGGGACTAGCGGGTTCTACAATGAGCAGTTCTTC. Residues: CASSQDWGTSGFYNEQFF. The chain is built from TRBV4-2 and TRBJ2-1; 12 bases are a match to TRBD2. From germline, CDR1 is LGHNA and CDR2 YNFKEQ. Unmatched junction bases numbered 6, after V lost 0 bases and J lost 3 bases. The CDR3 has 18 amino acids.

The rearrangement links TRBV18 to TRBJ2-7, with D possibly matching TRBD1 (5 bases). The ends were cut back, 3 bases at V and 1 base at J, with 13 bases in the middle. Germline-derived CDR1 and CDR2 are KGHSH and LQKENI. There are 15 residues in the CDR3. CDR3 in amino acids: CASSPETGVSYEQYF. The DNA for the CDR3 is TGTGCCAGCTCACCGGAAACAGGCGTTTCCTACGAGCAGTACTTC.

Here the CDR3 reads CASSFSRAEYGEQFF. In DNA, the CDR3 is TGTGCCAGCAGCTTTTCCCGGGCCGAATATGGTGAGCAGTTCTTC. This chain links TRBV7-2 with TRBJ2-1; no clear D. Trimming cost V 3 bases and J 9 bases, with 18 bases left between them. Germline CDR1 reads SGHTA; CDR2 reads FQGNSA. The CDR3 loop spans 15 amino acids.

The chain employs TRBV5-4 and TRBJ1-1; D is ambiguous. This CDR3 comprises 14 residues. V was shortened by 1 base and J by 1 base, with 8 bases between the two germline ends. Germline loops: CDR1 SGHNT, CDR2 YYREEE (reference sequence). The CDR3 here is CASSLPTPNTEAFF. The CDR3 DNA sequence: TGTGCCAGCAGCTTGCCGACACCGAACACTGAAGCTTTCTTT.

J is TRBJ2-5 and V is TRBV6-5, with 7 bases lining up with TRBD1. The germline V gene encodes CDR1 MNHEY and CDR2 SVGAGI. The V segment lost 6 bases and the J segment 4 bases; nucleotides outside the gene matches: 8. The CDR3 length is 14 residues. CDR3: CASSLDRVGETQYF. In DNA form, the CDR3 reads TGTGCCAGCAGCCTCGACAGGGTCGGAGAGACCCAGTACTTC.

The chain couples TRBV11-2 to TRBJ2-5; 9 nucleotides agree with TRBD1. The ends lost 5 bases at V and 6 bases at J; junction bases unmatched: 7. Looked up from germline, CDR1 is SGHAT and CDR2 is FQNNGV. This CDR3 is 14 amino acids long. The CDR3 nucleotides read TGTGCCAGCAGCCTAATACAGGGGGCGCAGACCCAGTACTTC. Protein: CASSLIQGAQTQYF. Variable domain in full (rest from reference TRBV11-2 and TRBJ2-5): EAGVAQSPRYKIIEKRQSVAFWCNPISGHATLYWYQQILGQGPKLLIQFQNNGVVDDSQLPKDRFSAERLKGVDSTLKIQPAKLEDSAVYLCASSLIQGAQTQYFGPGTRLLVL.

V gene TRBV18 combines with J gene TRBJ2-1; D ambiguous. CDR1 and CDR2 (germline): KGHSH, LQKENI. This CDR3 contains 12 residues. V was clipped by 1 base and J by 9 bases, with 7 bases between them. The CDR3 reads CASSPRGTEQFF. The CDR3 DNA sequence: TGTGCCAGCTCACCACGGGGTACTGAGCAGTTCTTC.

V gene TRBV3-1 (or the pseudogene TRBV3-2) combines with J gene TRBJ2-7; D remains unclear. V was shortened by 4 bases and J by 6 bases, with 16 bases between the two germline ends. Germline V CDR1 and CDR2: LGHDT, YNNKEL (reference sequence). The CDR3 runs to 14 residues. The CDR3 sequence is CASSPSDYSTEQYF. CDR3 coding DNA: TGTGCCAGCAGCCCCTCAGATTATAGTACCGAGCAGTACTTC.

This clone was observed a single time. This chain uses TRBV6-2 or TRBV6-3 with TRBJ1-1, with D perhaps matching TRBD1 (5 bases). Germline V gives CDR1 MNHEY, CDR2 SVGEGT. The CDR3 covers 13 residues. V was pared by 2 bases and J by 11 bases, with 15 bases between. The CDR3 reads CASSYRQGGWAFF. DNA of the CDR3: TGTGCCAGCAGTTACAGGCAGGGCGGTTGGGCTTTCTTT.

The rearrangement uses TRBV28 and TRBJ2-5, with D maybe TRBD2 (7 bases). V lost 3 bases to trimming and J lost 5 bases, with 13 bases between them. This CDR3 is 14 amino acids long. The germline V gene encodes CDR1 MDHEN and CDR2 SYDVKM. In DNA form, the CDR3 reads TGTGCCAGCAGTTTGTCGGGGGGCAGGGAGACCCAGTACTTC. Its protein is CASSLSGGRETQYF.

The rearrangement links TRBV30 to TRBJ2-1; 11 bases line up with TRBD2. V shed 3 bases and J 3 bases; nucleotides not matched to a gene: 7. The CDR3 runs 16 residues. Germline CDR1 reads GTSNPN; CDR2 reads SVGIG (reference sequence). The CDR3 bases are TGTGCCTGGAGGGGTATCCTAGCGGGAGGCTACAATGAGCAGTTCTTC. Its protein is CAWRGILAGGYNEQFF.

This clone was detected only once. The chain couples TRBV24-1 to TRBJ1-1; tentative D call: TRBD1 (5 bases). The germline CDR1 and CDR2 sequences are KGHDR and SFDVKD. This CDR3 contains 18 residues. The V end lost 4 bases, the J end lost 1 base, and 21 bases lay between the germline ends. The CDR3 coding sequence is TGTGCCACCAGTGACCCCCAGGGCAGACACTCGAAGAACACTGAAGCTTTCTTT. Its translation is CATSDPQGRHSKNTEAFF.

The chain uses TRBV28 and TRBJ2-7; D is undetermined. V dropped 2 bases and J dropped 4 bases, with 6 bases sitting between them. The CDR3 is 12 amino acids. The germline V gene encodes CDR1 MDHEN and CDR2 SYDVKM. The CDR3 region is CASSLRVYEQYF. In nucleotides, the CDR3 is TGTGCCAGCAGTTTAAGGGTGTACGAGCAGTACTTC.

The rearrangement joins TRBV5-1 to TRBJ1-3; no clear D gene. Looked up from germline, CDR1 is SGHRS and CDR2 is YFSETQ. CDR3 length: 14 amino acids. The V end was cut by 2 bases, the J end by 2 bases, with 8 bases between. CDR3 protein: CASSLWGTGNTIYF. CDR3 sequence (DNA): TGCGCCAGCAGCTTATGGGGAACTGGAAACACCATATATTTT.

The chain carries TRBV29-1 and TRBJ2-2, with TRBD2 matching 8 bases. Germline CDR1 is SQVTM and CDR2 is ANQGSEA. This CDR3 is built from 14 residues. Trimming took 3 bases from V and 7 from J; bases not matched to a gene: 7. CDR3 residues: CSVEKGGGFGELFF. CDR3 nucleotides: TGCAGCGTTGAGAAGGGCGGGGGGTTCGGGGAGCTGTTTTTT.

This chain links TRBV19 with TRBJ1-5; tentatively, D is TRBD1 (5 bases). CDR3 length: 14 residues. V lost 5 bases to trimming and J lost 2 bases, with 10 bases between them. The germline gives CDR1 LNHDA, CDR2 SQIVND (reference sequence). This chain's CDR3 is CASSSGPRNQPQHF. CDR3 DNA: TGTGCCAGTAGTTCGGGACCGCGCAATCAGCCCCAGCATTTT.

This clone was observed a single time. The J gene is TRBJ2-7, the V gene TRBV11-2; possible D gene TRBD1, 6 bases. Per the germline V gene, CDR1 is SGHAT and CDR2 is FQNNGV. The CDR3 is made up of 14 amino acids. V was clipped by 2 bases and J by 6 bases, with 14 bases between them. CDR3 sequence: CASSLYGGTFEQYF. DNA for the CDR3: TGTGCCAGCAGCTTATATGGGGGCACCTTCGAGCAGTACTTC.

The chain's CDR3 is CSVDGGNTEAFF. CDR3 DNA sequence: TGCAGCGTTGATGGCGGGAACACTGAAGCTTTCTTT. V and J are TRBV29-1 and TRBJ1-1, with D hard to call. CDR1 and CDR2 from the germline V gene are SQVTM and ANQGSEA. V dropped 3 bases and J dropped 1 base, with 6 bases sitting between them. The CDR3 is made up of 12 amino acids.

The CDR3 DNA follows: TGTGCCAGCAGCTTTGGCAGCGAAGAGACCCAGTACTTC. Protein: CASSFGSEETQYF. The J gene is TRBJ2-5, the V gene TRBV5-6; D not resolved. This CDR3 has 13 amino acids. Germline V gene lookup returns CDR1 SGHDT and CDR2 YYEEEE. Trimming pared 2 bases from V and 3 bases from J, leaving 8 bases between.

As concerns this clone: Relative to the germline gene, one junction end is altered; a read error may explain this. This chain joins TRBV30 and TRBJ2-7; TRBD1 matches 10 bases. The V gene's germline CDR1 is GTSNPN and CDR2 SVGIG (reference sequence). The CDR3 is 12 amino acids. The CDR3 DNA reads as TGTGCCTGGAGCCTGTCCGGGACAGGGGTGAGCTTC. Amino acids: CAWSLSGTGVSF.

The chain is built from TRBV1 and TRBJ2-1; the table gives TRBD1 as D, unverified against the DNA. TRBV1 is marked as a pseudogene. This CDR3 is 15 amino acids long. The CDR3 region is CTSSQWPTGGYMQFF. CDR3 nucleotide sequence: TGCACCAGCAGCCAATGGCCGACAGGGGGCTATATGCAGTTCTTC.

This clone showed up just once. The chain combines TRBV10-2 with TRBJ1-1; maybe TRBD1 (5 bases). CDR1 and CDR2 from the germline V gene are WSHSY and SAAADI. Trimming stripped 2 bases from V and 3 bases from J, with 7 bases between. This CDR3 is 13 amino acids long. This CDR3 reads CASSEAGHTEAFF. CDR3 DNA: TGCGCCAGCAGTGAGGCAGGGCACACTGAAGCTTTCTTT.

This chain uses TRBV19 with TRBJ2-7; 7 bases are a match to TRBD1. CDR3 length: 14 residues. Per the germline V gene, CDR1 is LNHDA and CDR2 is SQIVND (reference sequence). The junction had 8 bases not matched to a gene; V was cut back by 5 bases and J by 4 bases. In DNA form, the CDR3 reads TGTGCCAGTAGTTCGCAGGGACAGTTGTACGAGCAGTACTTC. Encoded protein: CASSSQGQLYEQYF.